Sequencing of this T cell receptor beta chain was carried out in a study of T cell changes during pregnancy in multiple sclerosis. Clones were sequenced by immunoSEQ multiplex PCR, and TCRdb holds only the in-frame ones, with some missing. This table holds about 60,000 clones, about 89% found once. This clonotype originated in a female donor with multiple sclerosis, enrolled in a pregnancy study. Specimen: CD4+ T cells from peripheral blood mononuclear cells, collected in the first trimester of pregnancy.

The CDR3 reads CASSITGGRGKLFF. CDR3 coding DNA: TGTGCCAGTAGTATCACGGGGGGAAGGGGAAAACTGTTTTTT. The chain has TRBV19 and TRBJ1-4; a weak D match, TRBD1 (5 bases). The V and J ends lost 3 bases and 10 bases respectively, with 15 bases between them. This CDR3 comprises 14 residues. CDR1 is LNHDA, CDR2 SQIVND, per germline (reference sequence).